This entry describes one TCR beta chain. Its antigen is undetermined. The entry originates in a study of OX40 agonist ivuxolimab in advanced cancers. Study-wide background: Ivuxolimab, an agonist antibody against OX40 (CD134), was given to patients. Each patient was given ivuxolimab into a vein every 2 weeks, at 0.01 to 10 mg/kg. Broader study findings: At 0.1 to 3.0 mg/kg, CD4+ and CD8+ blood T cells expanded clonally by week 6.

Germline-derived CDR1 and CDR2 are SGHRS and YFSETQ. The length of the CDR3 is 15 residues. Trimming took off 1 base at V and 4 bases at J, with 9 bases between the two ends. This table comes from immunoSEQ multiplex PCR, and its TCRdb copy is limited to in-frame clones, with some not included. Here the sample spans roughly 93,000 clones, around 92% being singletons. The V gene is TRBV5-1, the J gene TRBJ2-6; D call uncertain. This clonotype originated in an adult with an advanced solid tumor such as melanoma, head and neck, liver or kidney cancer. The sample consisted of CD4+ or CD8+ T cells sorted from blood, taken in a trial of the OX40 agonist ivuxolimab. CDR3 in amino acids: CASSLLRSGANVLTF. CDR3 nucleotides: TGCGCCAGCAGCTTGTTGAGGAGCGGGGCCAACGTCCTGACTTTC. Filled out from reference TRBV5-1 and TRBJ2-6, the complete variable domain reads KAGVTQTPRYLIKTRGQQVTLSCSPISGHRSVSWYQQTPGQGLQFLFEYFSETQRNKGNFPGRFSGRQFSNSRSEMNVSTLELGDSALYLCASSLLRSGANVLTFGAGSRLTVL.